The following is a TCR beta chain sequence with its context. Antigen specificity is unknown. The sample is drawn from a study of cytomegalovirus exposure and HLA in healthy donors. Whole-study findings and limits: It was reported that TCR beta sequences correctly inferred the HLA-A and HLA-B alleles for most subjects. According to a later analysis, most TCR beta chains associated with CMV appeared HLA-restricted. An analysis was carried out later, and it reportedly showed fewer N-insertions in an Asian-associated ancestry cluster than the approximately 610-donor mean.

The PCR had 60 Vbeta and 13 Jbeta primers. Data came from immunoSEQ multiplex PCR; TCRdb stores just in-frame clones and leaves some out. The sample carries 87,000 or so clones, around four fifths recorded once. The CDR3 sequence is 17 residues long. V trimming: 5 bases; J trimming: 2 bases; junction bases outside the gene matches: 13. Material: PBMCs. This chain uses TRBV5-7 with TRBJ2-1; 7 positions agree with TRBD1. TRBV5-7 carries the ORF label, with uncertain function. This TCR was sampled from a woman between 40 and 50 years old in good health and CMV-seronegative. In nucleotides, the CDR3 is TGTGCCAGCAGGTCAGACAAGACAGGGTTTGCCTACAATGAGCAGTTCTTC. This sequence encodes CASRSDKTGFAYNEQFF.